These 31 T cell receptor beta chains share one sample of origin, sequenced in a study of long-term antiretroviral therapy in people with HIV. They ran version v3.0 of the immunoSEQ assay at survey level. The method was immunoSEQ multiplex PCR; TCRdb's version includes in-frame clones alone and lacks a portion of them. Seen here are 35,000 to 45,000 clones, about 80% observed once, and the top ten hold 5.8%. The sample in question was unsorted PBMCs, obtained 3.4 years after starting antiretroviral therapy. These receptors were taken from a man younger than 45 with HIV.

A note on this clone: The junction departs from germline at one end; a sequencing error may be responsible. The rearrangement uses TRBV7-9 and TRBJ2-7; D might be TRBD2 (6 bases). Germline assignment: CDR1 SEHNR and CDR2 FQNEAQ (reference sequence). CDR3 length: 12 amino acids. For the CDR3, the DNA is TGTGCCAGCAGCTGGAGACTCGGGAGAATATCCTTC. Translation: CASSWRLGRISF. Drawing the rest from reference TRBV7-9 and TRBJ2-7, the complete variable domain is DTGVSQNPRHKITKRGQNVTFRCDPISEHNRLYWYRQTLGQGPEFLTYFQNEAQLEKSRLLSDRFSAERPKGSFSTLEIQRTEQGDSAMYLCASSWRLGRISFGPGTRLTVT.

This clone was observed a single time. This chain links TRBV7-9 with TRBJ2-3; no clear D. The CDR3 is made up of 14 amino acids. The V and J ends lost 4 bases and 4 bases respectively, with 12 bases between them. Per germline, CDR1 SEHNR and CDR2 FQNEAQ (reference sequence). CDR3 in DNA: TGTGCCAGCAGCTCCTCGACTGGGTCAGATACGCAGTATTTT. Its protein product is CASSSSTGSDTQYF.

In its sample, this clone was seen once. This chain's CDR3 is CASSLGVAGGFGELFF. Written as DNA, the CDR3 is TGTGCCAGCAGCTTAGGAGTCGCCGGAGGGTTCGGGGAGCTGTTTTTT. This chain links TRBV7-6 with TRBJ2-2; D may be TRBD2 (6 bases). CDR3 length: 16 amino acids. V gave up 1 base and J gave up 7 bases, with 16 bases separating them. The germline gives CDR1 SGHVS, CDR2 FNYEAQ.

This chain links TRBV29-1 with TRBJ2-7, with 10 bases lining up with TRBD1. The CDR3 length is 14 residues. Germline CDR1 and CDR2: SQVTM and ANQGSEA. Trimming took 2 bases from V and 4 from J; bases not matched to a gene: 5. The CDR3, as DNA: TGCAGCGTTGAATCGGGGACAGGGGCTTACGAGCAGTACTTC. It encodes CSVESGTGAYEQYF.

This rearrangement joins TRBV2 to TRBJ1-5; D gene unclear. Germline CDR1 is SNHLY and CDR2 is FYNNEI. The length of the CDR3 is 13 residues. V lost 11 bases and J lost 4, with 15 bases in between. CDR3 amino acids: CASRSTGNQPQHF. DNA for the CDR3: TGTGCCTCCAGATCAACGGGAAATCAGCCCCAGCATTTT.

The chain carries TRBV5-1 and TRBJ1-1; no clear D gene. This CDR3 has 12 residues. V was clipped by 3 bases and J by 7 bases, with 10 bases between them. Germline loops: CDR1 SGHRS, CDR2 YFSETQ. The CDR3 protein is CASSSPWSEAFF. DNA of the CDR3: TGCGCCAGCAGCTCCCCTTGGAGTGAAGCTTTCTTT. The full variable domain, its missing parts supplied by reference TRBV5-1 and TRBJ1-1, is KAGVTQTPRYLIKTRGQQVTLSCSPISGHRSVSWYQQTPGQGLQFLFEYFSETQRNKGNFPGRFSGRQFSNSRSEMNVSTLELGDSALYLCASSSPWSEAFFGQGTRLTVV.

V gene TRBV28 combines with J gene TRBJ1-2; 8 bases are shared with TRBD1. CDR3 length equals 14 residues. After removal of 6 bases from V and 3 bases from J, the junction contained 6 bases not matched to a gene. Looked up from germline, CDR1 is MDHEN and CDR2 is SYDVKM. The CDR3 bases are TGTGCCAGCAGAAGACAGGGGTTGGACTATGGCTACACCTTC. Amino acid sequence: CASRRQGLDYGYTF.

This clone has only one observation. The V and J genes are TRBV11-2 and TRBJ2-7; D is unresolved. Germline V lookup: CDR1 SGHAT, CDR2 FQNNGV. The CDR3 consists of 13 residues. The ends were cut back, 1 base at V and 2 bases at J, with 6 bases in the middle. CDR3 protein: CASSLGVTYEQYF. CDR3 DNA sequence: TGTGCCAGCAGCTTAGGGGTAACCTACGAGCAGTACTTC.

The gene calls are TRBV18 and TRBJ1-1; D ambiguous. Germline V gene lookup returns CDR1 KGHSH and CDR2 LQKENI. V dropped 4 bases and J dropped 1 base, with 4 bases sitting between them. CDR3 size: 12 residues. The CDR3, as DNA: TGTGCCAGCTCACGGGGGAACACTGAAGCTTTCTTT. This encodes CASSRGNTEAFF. The whole variable domain, remainder taken from reference TRBV18 and TRBJ1-1, is NAGVMQNPRHLVRRRGQEARLRCSPMKGHSHVYWYRQLPEEGLKFMVYLQKENIIDESGMPKERFSAEFPKEGPSILRIQQVVRGDSAAYFCASSRGNTEAFFGQGTRLTVV.

The CDR3: CASRTGGVNEKLFF. In nucleotides, the CDR3 is TGTGCCAGCAGGACGGGAGGAGTTAATGAAAAACTGTTTTTT. The J gene is TRBJ1-4, the V gene TRBV7-9; no clear D gene. V lost 6 bases and J 4 bases, leaving 12 bases between the germline ends. The CDR3 is 14 amino acids. The germline V gene encodes CDR1 SEHNR and CDR2 FQNEAQ (reference sequence). Variable domain in full (rest from reference TRBV7-9 and TRBJ1-4): DTGVSQNPRHKITKRGQNVTFRCDPISEHNRLYWYRQTLGQGPEFLTYFQNEAQLEKSRLLSDRFSAERPKGSFSTLEIQRTEQGDSAMYLCASRTGGVNEKLFFGSGTQLSVL.

The V call is TRBV28, the J call TRBJ2-7; TRBD1 or TRBD2 may be the D gene (5 bases each). V gave up 7 bases and J gave up 0 bases, with 13 bases separating them. The CDR3 length is 14 residues. Germline CDR1 MDHEN, CDR2 SYDVKM. DNA for the CDR3: TGTGCCAGCATAGGGACGGTGAGCTCCTACGAGCAGTACTTC. It encodes CASIGTVSSYEQYF.

The chain has TRBV6-5 and TRBJ1-1; no clear D. This CDR3 has 14 residues. Germline loops: CDR1 MNHEY, CDR2 SVGAGI. V shed 0 bases and J shed 1 base, with 6 bases lying between them. CDR3 DNA: TGTGCCAGCAGTTACTCGATATGGAACACTGAAGCTTTCTTT. Amino acid sequence: CASSYSIWNTEAFF.

This clone occurred once. The chain combines TRBV19 with TRBJ1-1; no firm D call. Trimming removed 4 bases from V and 3 bases from J, with 15 bases in between. This CDR3 comprises 15 residues. Germline CDR1 LNHDA, CDR2 SQIVND (reference sequence). Here the CDR3 reads CASSSPGPLDTEAFF. CDR3 coding DNA: TGTGCCAGTAGTAGCCCCGGACCCTTGGACACTGAAGCTTTCTTT.

This chain joins TRBV28 and TRBJ1-1, with unresolved D. V was cut by 10 bases and J by 1 base, with 16 bases left in between. The germline gives CDR1 MDHEN, CDR2 SYDVKM. This CDR3 is built from 14 residues. The chain's CDR3 is CATQRRSANTEAFF. CDR3 nucleotide sequence: TGTGCCACCCAGAGGCGGTCCGCGAACACTGAAGCTTTCTTT. The full variable domain, completed using reference TRBV28 and TRBJ1-1, is DVKVTQSSRYLVKRTGEKVFLECVQDMDHENMFWYRQDPGLGLRLIYFSYDVKMKEKGDIPEGYSVSREKKERFSLILESASTNQTSMYLCATQRRSANTEAFFGQGTRLTVV.

The chain recombines TRBV9 with TRBJ2-2; 7 nucleotides match TRBD1. This CDR3 is built from 14 residues. V lost 7 bases to trimming and J lost 0 bases; unmatched junction nucleotides: 3. Germline CDR1 SGDLS, CDR2 YYNGEE. DNA of the CDR3: TGTGCCAGCTCCGGGACAGCGAACACCGGGGAGCTGTTTTTT. Amino acid sequence: CASSGTANTGELFF. The complete variable domain, with remaining parts taken from reference TRBV9 and TRBJ2-2, reads DSGVTQTPKHLITATGQRVTLRCSPRSGDLSVYWYQQSLDQGLQFLIQYYNGEERAKGNILERFSAQQFPDLHSELNLSSLELGDSALYFCASSGTANTGELFFGEGSRLTVL.

CDR3 sequence reads: CASSLALAGYTDTQYF. Here the CDR3 DNA reads TGCGCCAGCAGCTTGGCACTAGCGGGATACACAGATACGCAGTATTTT. The chain joins TRBV5-1 to TRBJ2-3, with 10 bases aligning to TRBD2. CDR1 is SGHRS, CDR2 YFSETQ, per germline. This CDR3 comprises 16 residues. V lost 0 bases and J lost 2; bases outside the gene matches: 3.

CDR3 loop: CASRLYRGSYEQYF. CDR3 DNA sequence: TGTGCCAGCAGACTTTACAGGGGTTCGTACGAGCAGTACTTC. V usage is TRBV6-5 and J usage is TRBJ2-7, with 7 bases fitting TRBD1. The ends lost 6 bases at V and 4 bases at J; junction bases unmatched: 9. The CDR3 has 14 residues. Per the germline V gene, CDR1 is MNHEY and CDR2 is SVGAGI.

CDR3 in amino acids: CASSELGGNYGYTF. CDR3 nucleotides: TGTGCCAGCAGTGAATTAGGGGGTAACTATGGCTACACCTTC. The chain is built from TRBV2 and TRBJ1-2; maybe TRBD1 (6 bases). Germline V gives CDR1 SNHLY, CDR2 FYNNEI. The CDR3 sequence is 14 residues long. Trimming shortened V by 2 bases and J by 1 base, and 8 bases separated the two germline ends.

The chain uses TRBV27 and TRBJ2-7; no definite D call. CDR1 and CDR2 from the germline V gene are MNHEY and SMNVEV (reference sequence). The CDR3 is 12 residues long. V lost 2 bases, J lost 5 bases, and 7 bases lay in between. CDR3 amino acids: CASSLAGHEQYF. CDR3 in DNA: TGTGCCAGCAGTTTAGCAGGCCACGAGCAGTACTTC.

V is TRBV5-1 and J is TRBJ1-1; D remains unclear. The CDR3 is 14 residues long. CDR1 and CDR2 from the germline V gene are SGHRS and YFSETQ. V gave up 4 bases and J gave up 0 bases, with 10 bases separating them. The CDR3 DNA follows: TGCGCCAGCAGCCGTAGTCTCATGAACACTGAAGCTTTCTTT. This sequence encodes CASSRSLMNTEAFF.

The rearrangement uses TRBV15 and TRBJ1-4, with TRBD1 identical over 7 bases. The germline V gene encodes CDR1 LNHNV and CDR2 YYDKDF (reference sequence). V shed 1 base, J shed 5 bases, and the junction held 4 bases outside the gene matches. The CDR3 has 15 residues. The CDR3 loop is CATSRVRDRNEKLFF. The CDR3 nucleotides read TGTGCCACCAGCAGAGTCCGGGACAGAAATGAAAAACTGTTTTTT.

This clone showed up just once. The chain is built from TRBV7-9 and TRBJ2-7, with 10 nucleotides matching TRBD1. V lost 3 bases to trimming and J lost 3 bases; unmatched junction nucleotides: 2. Germline values: CDR1 SEHNR, CDR2 FQNEAQ (reference sequence). The CDR3 consists of 14 residues. The CDR3 DNA sequence: TGTGCCAGCAGCTTGGGACAGGGGAACTACGAGCAGTACTTC. Encoded protein: CASSLGQGNYEQYF.

CDR3 amino acids: CASRSTGGGQYF. CDR3 coding DNA: TGTGCCAGCAGATCGACAGGGGGCGGGCAGTACTTC. The chain uses TRBV6-5 and TRBJ2-7; 10 nucleotides agree with TRBD1. CDR1 MNHEY and CDR2 SVGAGI come from the germline V gene. CDR3 size: 12 residues. J lost 9 bases, V lost 6 bases, and 5 bases had no gene match.

This clone was found a few times. This chain uses TRBV13 with TRBJ2-7; the D gene is possibly TRBD1 (5 bases). This CDR3 comprises 14 residues. The germline V gene encodes CDR1 PRHDT and CDR2 FYEKMQ (reference sequence). Trimming stripped 5 bases from V and 0 bases from J, with 11 bases between. CDR3 region: CASSPRQTSYEQYF. CDR3 nucleotides: TGTGCCAGCAGCCCGCGACAGACCTCCTACGAGCAGTACTTC.

This clone was recorded once. This rearrangement joins TRBV2 to TRBJ2-7, with D perhaps matching TRBD2 (6 bases). The CDR3 length is 15 residues. Germline assignment: CDR1 SNHLY and CDR2 FYNNEI. V lost 7 bases, J lost 0 bases, and 16 bases lay in between. The CDR3 protein is CASMGRAGSSYEQYF. The CDR3 nucleotides are TGTGCCAGCATGGGGCGGGCGGGGAGCTCCTACGAGCAGTACTTC.

The rearrangement joins TRBV4-3 to TRBJ1-1, with a weak D call TRBD1 (5 bases). V lost 0 bases to trimming and J lost 6 bases, with 20 bases between them. The CDR3 loop spans 17 amino acids. CDR1 LGHNA and CDR2 YSLEER come from the germline V gene. The CDR3 region has the DNA TGCGCCAGCAGCCAAGATCGGGAGGGACCCCCTTTCTCTGAAGCTTTCTTT. As protein: CASSQDREGPPFSEAFF.

The V call is TRBV5-6, the J call TRBJ2-1; 7 bases line up with TRBD2. This CDR3 region has 14 residues. Trimming took 4 bases from V and 3 from J; bases not matched to a gene: 4. The germline V gene has CDR1 SGHDT and CDR2 YYEEEE. CDR3 nucleotides: TGTGCCAGCAGCGAAGGGACTATCTACAATGAGCAGTTCTTC. Its protein product is CASSEGTIYNEQFF.

CDR3 sequence reads: CASSSYGTINEQFF. The CDR3 DNA sequence: TGTGCCAGCAGCAGTTACGGGACTATAAATGAGCAGTTCTTC. The chain carries TRBV6-8 and TRBJ2-1, with 7 bases that match TRBD2. V lost 6 bases and J lost 7; bases outside the gene matches: 9. The CDR3 length is 14 residues. Germline CDR1 MNHGY, CDR2 SAAAGT.

The CDR3 loop reads CASSFARGRSEAFF. CDR3 nucleotide sequence: TGTGCCAGCAGTTTCGCCCGGGGCCGCTCCGAAGCTTTCTTT. This chain joins TRBV11-2 and TRBJ1-1; TRBD1 might be the D (5 bases). Germline V gene sequence: CDR1 SGHAT, CDR2 FQNNGV. V was shortened by 6 bases and J by 8 bases, with 19 bases between the two germline ends. This CDR3 spans 14 amino acids. The whole variable domain, filled in from reference TRBV11-2 and TRBJ1-1, reads EAGVAQSPRYKIIEKRQSVAFWCNPISGHATLYWYQQILGQGPKLLIQFQNNGVVDDSQLPKDRFSAERLKGVDSTLKIQPAKLEDSAVYLCASSFARGRSEAFFGQGTRLTVV.

This chain links TRBV10-3 with TRBJ1-3, with a tentative D call TRBD1 (6 bases). Germline V lookup: CDR1 ENHRY, CDR2 SYGVKD. Trimming removed 10 bases at V and 1 base at J, with 14 bases between. This CDR3 region has 14 residues. The CDR3 nucleotides read TGTGCCACCGCCGGGACACTTTCTGGAAACACCATATATTTT. Translating it yields CATAGTLSGNTIYF.

This chain links TRBV7-9 with TRBJ1-2; D gene ambiguous. Germline lookup yields CDR1 SEHNR and CDR2 FQNEAQ (reference sequence). The V gene lost 0 bases and the J gene lost 7 bases, with 15 bases spanning the gap. The CDR3 covers 15 residues. CDR3 nucleotide sequence: TGTGCCAGCAGCTTAGCGATGGGAGAAGGTTTTGGCTACACCTTC. This sequence encodes CASSLAMGEGFGYTF.